Presented here are 23 T cell receptor beta chains from one specimen sequenced in a study of T cells in Graves' hyperthyroidism and ophthalmopathy. The CDR3 regions of TCR beta were amplified from RNA transcripts. Primed by the HTBI set, a first-round RT-PCR was run on the TCR CDR3. In TCRdb, the multiplex PCR reads were re-called with MiXCR into one record per CDR3 protein. This sample carries about 570,000 distinct CDR3 sequences, just over 45% of them seen once, and the ten largest clones take over 15%. The sequencing input was peripheral blood or thyroid tissue (not recorded which). The receptors stem from an adult woman with Graves' disease, either hyperthyroidism or ophthalmopathy (not recorded which).

This clonotype was recorded only once. The rearrangement uses TRBV19 and TRBJ2-1; D gene unclear. Trimming cost V 3 bases and J 9 bases, with 6 bases left between them. Germline CDR1 is LNHDA and CDR2 is SQIVND (reference sequence). This CDR3 is built from 11 residues. In DNA form, the CDR3 reads TGTGCCAGTAGTATTTGGGGTGAGCAGTTCTTC. This translates into CASSIWGEQFF.

This clonotype showed up many times. This chain uses TRBV3-1 with TRBJ1-2, with a possible D match to TRBD1 (6 bases). In germline, CDR1 is LGHDT, CDR2 YNNKEL (reference sequence). This CDR3 is built from 11 residues. Trimming removed 4 bases from V and 7 bases from J, with 7 bases in between. The CDR3 is CASSPGAGYTF. The CDR3 coding sequence is TGTGCCAGCAGCCCAGGGGCTGGCTACACCTTC.

This clonotype was detected many times. The chain recombines TRBV4-1 with TRBJ1-5; TRBD1 agrees at 8 bases. Germline CDR1 and CDR2: MGHRA and YSYEKL. The CDR3 consists of 18 residues. Trimming at V came to 0 bases and at J to 6 bases, leaving 13 bases not matched to a gene. The CDR3 DNA follows: TGCGCCAGCAGCCAAGATGTGGACAGGGCCCCCCTCGGTCAGCCCCAGCATTTT. Protein product: CASSQDVDRAPLGQPQHF.

In the case of this clonotype: One end of the junction does not line up with germline, which may come from a read error. The chain employs TRBV15 and TRBJ2-3; 13 bases are shared with TRBD2. The germline V gene encodes CDR1 LNHNV and CDR2 YYDKDF (reference sequence). The CDR3 loop spans 18 amino acids. The CDR3: CASSRSTGLAGVTDTQYF. The CDR3 DNA is TGTGCCAGCAGCCGATCAACTGGACTAGCGGGAGTCACAGATACGCAGTATTTT.

The sample holds many counts of this clonotype. This rearrangement joins TRBV6-6 to TRBJ2-2; D remains unclear. V lost 6 bases and J 7 bases, leaving 12 bases between the germline ends. This CDR3 is 13 amino acids long. Germline CDR1 MNHNY, CDR2 SVGAGI (reference sequence). The CDR3 spells CASSATPSGELFF. In nucleotides, the CDR3 is TGTGCCAGCAGCGCGACTCCCAGCGGGGAGCTGTTTTTT.

The chain carries TRBV19 and TRBJ1-5; D is undetermined. The V gene lost 3 bases and the J gene lost 4 bases, with 13 bases spanning the gap. CDR3 length: 15 residues. Germline assignment: CDR1 LNHDA and CDR2 SQIVND (reference sequence). In nucleotides, the CDR3 is TGTGCCAGTAGTATTTGGGTCGCGGCAAATCAGCCCCAGCATTTT. It is translated as CASSIWVAANQPQHF.

This clonotype was seen once. The rearrangement joins TRBV19 to TRBJ1-5; 10 nucleotides line up with TRBD1. This CDR3 is 15 amino acids long. Per the germline V gene, CDR1 is LNHDA and CDR2 is SQIVND (reference sequence). Germline trimming cut 9 bases from V and 7 bases from J; bases unmatched to any gene: 12. In DNA, the CDR3 is TGTGCCAGCAGTGGGAAGGACAGGGGGGACCAGCCCCAGCATTTT. It yields the protein CASSGKDRGDQPQHF.

The sample holds many counts of this clonotype. The J gene is TRBJ1-5, the V gene TRBV5-6; D possibly corresponds to TRBD1 (5 bases). The V gene lost 3 bases and the J gene lost 3 bases, with 10 bases spanning the gap. Germline CDR1 reads SGHDT; CDR2 reads YYEEEE. The CDR3 extends over 14 amino acids. The CDR3 loop reads CASSSGRINQPQHF. The CDR3 nucleotides are TGTGCCAGCAGCTCGGGACGGATCAATCAGCCCCAGCATTTT.

Ten or more counts support this clonotype. The gene calls are TRBV12-3 or TRBV12-4 and TRBJ2-7; D perhaps matches TRBD1 (5 bases). Trimming stripped 4 bases from V and 2 bases from J, with 12 bases between. This CDR3 contains 14 residues. The CDR3 region is CASSSWGPTYEQYF. The CDR3 bases are TGTGCCAGCAGTTCCTGGGGCCCTACCTACGAGCAGTACTTC.

As to this clonotype: This clone may be a read error of a much larger clone one base away. This sequence joins TRBV27 and TRBJ1-2, with D perhaps TRBD1 (5 bases). CDR1 is MNHEY and CDR2 is SMNVEV in the germline V gene (reference sequence). The CDR3 runs 14 residues. This chain's CDR3 is CAGSLRGTVYGYTF. CDR3 nucleotides: TGTGCCGGCAGCCTTAGAGGGACGGTTTATGGCTACACCTTC.

V is TRBV29-1 and J is TRBJ2-5, with 8 positions matching TRBD1. The CDR3 loop spans 14 amino acids. Germline V lookup: CDR1 SQVTM, CDR2 ANQGSEA. Germline trimming cut 1 base from V and 4 bases from J; bases unmatched to any gene: 5. The CDR3 DNA reads TGCAGCGTTGAAGCCAGGACAGGGACAGAGACCCAGTACTTC. This sequence encodes CSVEARTGTETQYF.

This clonotype has ten or more counts. The chain recombines TRBV6-6 with TRBJ1-2, with 12 nucleotides matching TRBD1. V was clipped by 5 bases and J by 8 bases; unmatched bases: 9. Germline lookup yields CDR1 MNHNY and CDR2 SVGAGI (reference sequence). The CDR3 is 15 residues long. The CDR3 is CASSDPGQGAGGYTF. The CDR3 DNA sequence: TGTGCCAGCAGTGACCCGGGACAGGGGGCAGGCGGCTACACCTTC.

This clonotype occurred a few times. This sequence joins TRBV4-2 and TRBJ2-3; TRBD2 might be the D (5 bases). Between the trimmed V and J ends, which lost 1 base and 2 bases, there was a span of 7 bases. CDR3 size: 14 residues. Germline V gene data show CDR1 as LGHNA and CDR2 as YNFKEQ. The CDR3 DNA is TGTGCCAGCAGCCAAGGAGCGGACACAGATACGCAGTATTTT. Encoded protein: CASSQGADTDTQYF.

This chain connects TRBV12-3 or TRBV12-4 to TRBJ2-7; 9 bases are a match to TRBD1. The CDR3 covers 13 residues. The junction had 6 bases not matched to a gene; V was cut back by 6 bases and J by 6 bases. CDR3 amino acids: CASSDRGFGEQYF. The CDR3 coding sequence is TGTGCCAGCAGCGACAGGGGGTTCGGCGAGCAGTACTTC.

The chain carries TRBV20-1 and TRBJ1-2; no reliable D call. V was cut by 0 bases and J by 3 bases, with 11 bases left in between. Germline-derived CDR1 and CDR2 are DFQATT and SNEGSKA (reference sequence). CDR3 length: 14 amino acids. CDR3 DNA sequence: TGCAGTGCTAGAGATACGGTCAGAGACTATGGCTACACCTTC. Translation: CSARDTVRDYGYTF.

V is TRBV12-3 or TRBV12-4 and J is TRBJ1-1; D uncertain. The CDR3 runs 12 residues. Trimming cost V 7 bases and J 14 bases, with 20 bases left between them. CDR3 DNA: TGTGCCAGCACATCCGCGCAACCGATAGCCTTCTTT. It yields the protein CASTSAQPIAFF.

CDR3 amino acids: CASSQGPFYEQYF. The CDR3 DNA sequence: TGTGCCAGCAGTCAGGGTCCCTTCTACGAGCAGTACTTC. The chain is built from TRBV11-1 and TRBJ2-7; possible D gene TRBD1, 5 bases. V dropped 6 bases and J dropped 3 bases, with 12 bases sitting between them. CDR3 length: 13 residues. Germline CDR1 is SGHAT and CDR2 is FQDESV (reference sequence). Full variable domain (rest looked up from reference TRBV11-1 and TRBJ2-7): EAEVAQSPRYKITEKSQAVAFWCDPISGHATLYWYRQILGQGPELLVQFQDESVVDDSQLPKDRFSAERLKGVDSTLKIQPAELGDSAMYLCASSQGPFYEQYFGPGTRLTVT.

This clonotype was recorded at least ten times. The CDR3 DNA reads TGTGCCAGCAGCCTGTCCAGGGGGTGGGGCACTGAAGCTTTCTTT. It encodes CASSLSRGWGTEAFF. V usage is TRBV14 and J usage is TRBJ1-1, with 7 positions matching TRBD1. V dropped 4 bases and J dropped 4; count of bases not matched to a gene: 9. The CDR3 spans 15 residues. CDR1 and CDR2 (germline): SGHDN, FVKESK. Complete variable domain (other parts from reference TRBV14 and TRBJ1-1): EAGVTQFPSHSVIEKGQTVTLRCDPISGHDNLYWYRRVMGKEIKFLLHFVKESKQDESGMPNNRFLAERTGGTYSTLKVQPAELEDSGVYFCASSLSRGWGTEAFFGQGTRLTVV.

This clonotype was detected many times. V usage is TRBV27 and J usage is TRBJ1-1; 8 bases map to TRBD1. Trimming cost V 6 bases and J 0 bases; bases outside gene matches: 12. This CDR3 is built from 17 residues. Germline loops: CDR1 MNHEY, CDR2 SMNVEV (reference sequence). The CDR3 protein is CASSSSRDRRMNTEAFF. As DNA, the CDR3 is TGTGCCAGCAGCAGCTCCCGGGACAGGAGAATGAACACTGAAGCTTTCTTT.

This rearrangement joins TRBV7-2 to TRBJ2-5; 8 nucleotides match TRBD2. The CDR3 spans 15 residues. The V gene end was trimmed by 4 bases and the J gene end by 2 bases; junction bases not matched to a gene: 6. Germline CDR1 reads SGHTA; CDR2 reads FQGNSA. DNA of the CDR3: TGTGCCAGCAGCTCCCAGCGGGGGCTTCAAGAGACCCAGTACTTC. This translates into CASSSQRGLQETQYF.

The V and J genes are TRBV20-1 and TRBJ2-7; weak D call: TRBD1 (6 bases). The V and J ends lost 2 bases and 3 bases respectively, with 14 bases between them. This CDR3 comprises 14 residues. CDR1 and CDR2 (germline): DFQATT, SNEGSKA (reference sequence). CDR3 bases: TGCAGTGCTAGATCCAACAGGGTAATCTACGAGCAGTACTTC. This codes for CSARSNRVIYEQYF.

At least ten counts were recorded for this clonotype. The genes are TRBV5-8 and TRBJ2-2, with 7 nucleotides matching TRBD2. Germline CDR1 SGHTS, CDR2 YDEGEE. The CDR3 sequence is 15 residues long. V shed 2 bases, J shed 7 bases, and the junction held 8 bases outside the gene matches. The CDR3 spells CASSLQAGTVGELFF. The CDR3 DNA follows: TGTGCCAGCAGCTTACAAGCGGGAACGGTCGGGGAGCTGTTTTTT.

The chain uses TRBV7-8 and TRBJ2-3; D is undetermined. Germline V gene sequence: CDR1 SGHVS, CDR2 FQNEAQ. Deletions cut 2 bases from V and 1 base from J, with 13 bases between. This CDR3 contains 16 residues. CDR3 coding DNA: TGTGCCAGCAGCTTAAATGTCCGGGTCCGCACAGATACGCAGTATTTT. As protein: CASSLNVRVRTDTQYF.